The clone carrying this TCR beta chain was observed once. The antigen is unknown. The data were produced by immunoSEQ multiplex PCR, yet TCRdb's version contains in-frame clones alone and is incomplete. Among about 24,000 clones, approximately 71% were seen once, and the ten largest hold roughly 2.8%. CDR3 length: 16 residues. CDR1 is SGHNT and CDR2 is YENEEA in the germline V gene. Trimming shortened V by 0 bases and J by 2 bases, and 11 bases separated the two germline ends. These data are taken from a study of T cell clones after liver transplantation. Overall study: Pre-transplant mixed lymphocyte reactions yielded third-party-reactive TCRbeta sequences as comparators for graft-donor-reactive sequences. Patients counted as tolerant after at least one year off all immunosuppression, enzymes not exceeding twice normal. General observations from the study: Post-transplant time points were not standardized, so conclusions are preliminary.

The sample here was CD4+ T cells from blood, taken before liver transplant. The chain employs TRBV11-3 and TRBJ1-3; D gene unclear. This receptor was obtained from a human donor who received a liver transplant. The CDR3 spells CASSLDDGEAGNTIYF. The CDR3, as DNA: TGTGCCAGCAGCTTAGATGACGGGGAGGCTGGAAACACCATATATTTT.